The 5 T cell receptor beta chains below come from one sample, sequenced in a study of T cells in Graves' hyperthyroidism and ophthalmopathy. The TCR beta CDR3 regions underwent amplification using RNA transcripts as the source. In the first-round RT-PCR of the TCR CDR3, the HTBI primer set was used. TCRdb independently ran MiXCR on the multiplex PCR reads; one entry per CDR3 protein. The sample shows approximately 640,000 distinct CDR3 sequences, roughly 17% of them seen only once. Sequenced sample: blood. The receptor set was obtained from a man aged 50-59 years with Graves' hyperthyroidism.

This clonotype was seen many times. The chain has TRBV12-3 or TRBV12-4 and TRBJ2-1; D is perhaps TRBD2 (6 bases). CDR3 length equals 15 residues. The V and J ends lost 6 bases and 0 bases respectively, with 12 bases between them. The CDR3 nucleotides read TGTGCCAGCAGACCTCTAGCGAGCTCCTACAATGAGCAGTTCTTC. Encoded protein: CASRPLASSYNEQFF.

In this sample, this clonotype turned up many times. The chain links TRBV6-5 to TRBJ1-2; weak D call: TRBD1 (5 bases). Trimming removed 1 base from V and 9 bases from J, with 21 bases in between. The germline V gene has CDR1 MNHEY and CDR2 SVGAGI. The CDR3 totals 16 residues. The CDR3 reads CASSYLLVPTVKSYTF. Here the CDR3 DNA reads TGTGCCAGCAGTTACTTATTGGTTCCGACAGTTAAAAGCTACACCTTC.

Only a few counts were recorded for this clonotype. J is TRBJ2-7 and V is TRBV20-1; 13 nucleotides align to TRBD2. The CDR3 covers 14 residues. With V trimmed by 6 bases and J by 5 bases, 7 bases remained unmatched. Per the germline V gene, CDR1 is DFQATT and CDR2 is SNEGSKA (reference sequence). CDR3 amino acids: CSAPRLAGGHEQYF. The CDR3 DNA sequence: TGCAGTGCCCCCCGACTAGCGGGAGGCCACGAGCAGTACTTC.

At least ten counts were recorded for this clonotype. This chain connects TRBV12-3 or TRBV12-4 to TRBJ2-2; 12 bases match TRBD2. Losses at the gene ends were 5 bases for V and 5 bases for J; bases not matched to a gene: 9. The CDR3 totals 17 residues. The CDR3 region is CASSRRLAGGQTGELFF. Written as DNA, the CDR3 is TGTGCCAGCAGTCGCAGGCTAGCGGGAGGGCAAACCGGGGAGCTGTTTTTT.

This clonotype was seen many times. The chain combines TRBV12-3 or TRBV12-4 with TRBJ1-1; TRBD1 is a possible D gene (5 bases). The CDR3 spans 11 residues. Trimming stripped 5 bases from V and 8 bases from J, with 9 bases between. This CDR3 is CASSGGGEAFF. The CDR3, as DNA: TGTGCCAGCAGTGGGGGGGGGGAAGCTTTCTTT.